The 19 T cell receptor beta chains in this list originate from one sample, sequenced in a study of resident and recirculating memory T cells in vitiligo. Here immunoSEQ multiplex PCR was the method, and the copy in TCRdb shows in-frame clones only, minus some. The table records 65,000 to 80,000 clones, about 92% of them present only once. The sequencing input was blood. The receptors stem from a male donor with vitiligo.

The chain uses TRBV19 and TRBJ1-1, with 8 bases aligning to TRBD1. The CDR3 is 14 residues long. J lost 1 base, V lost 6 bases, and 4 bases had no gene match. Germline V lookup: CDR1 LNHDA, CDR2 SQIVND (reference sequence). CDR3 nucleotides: TGTGCCAGTAGCCAGGGGGCCGGGAACACTGAAGCTTTCTTT. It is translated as CASSQGAGNTEAFF.

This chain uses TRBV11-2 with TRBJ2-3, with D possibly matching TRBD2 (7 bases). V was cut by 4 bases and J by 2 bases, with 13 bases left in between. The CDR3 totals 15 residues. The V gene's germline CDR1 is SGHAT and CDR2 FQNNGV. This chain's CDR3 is CASSYRGAYTDTQYF. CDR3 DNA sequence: TGTGCCAGCAGCTACCGGGGGGCCTACACAGATACGCAGTATTTT.

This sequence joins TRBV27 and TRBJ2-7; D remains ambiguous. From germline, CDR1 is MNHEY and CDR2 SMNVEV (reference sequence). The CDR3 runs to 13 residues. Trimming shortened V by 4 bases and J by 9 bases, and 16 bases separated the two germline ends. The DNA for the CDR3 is TGTGCCAGCAGTTCTCACTTACCAGAGGTGCAGTACTTC. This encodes CASSSHLPEVQYF.

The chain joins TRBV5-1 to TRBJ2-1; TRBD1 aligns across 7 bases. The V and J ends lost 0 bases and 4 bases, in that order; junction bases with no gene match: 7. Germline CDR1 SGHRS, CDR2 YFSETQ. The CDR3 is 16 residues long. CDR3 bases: TGCGCCAGCAGCTTGGGACAGGGTGGGGGTTACAATGAGCAGTTCTTC. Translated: CASSLGQGGGYNEQFF.

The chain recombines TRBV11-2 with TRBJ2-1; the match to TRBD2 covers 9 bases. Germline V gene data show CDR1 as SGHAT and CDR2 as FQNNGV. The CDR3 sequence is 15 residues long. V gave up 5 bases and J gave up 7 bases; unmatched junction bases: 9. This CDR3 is CASSRVSGSLNEQFF. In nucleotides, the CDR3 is TGTGCCAGCAGCCGCGTTAGCGGGAGTTTGAATGAGCAGTTCTTC.

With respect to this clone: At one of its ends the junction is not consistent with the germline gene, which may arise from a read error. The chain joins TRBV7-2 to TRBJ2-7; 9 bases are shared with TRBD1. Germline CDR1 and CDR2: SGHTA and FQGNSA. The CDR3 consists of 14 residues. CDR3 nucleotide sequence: TGTGCCAGCACCTTAAACAGGGGGCACACCGAGCAGTACTTC. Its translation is CASTLNRGHTEQYF.

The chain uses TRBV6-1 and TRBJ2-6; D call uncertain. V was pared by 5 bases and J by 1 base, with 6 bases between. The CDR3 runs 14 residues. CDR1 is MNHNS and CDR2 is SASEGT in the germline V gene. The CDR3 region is CASSPKSGANVLTF. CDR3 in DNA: TGTGCCAGCAGTCCAAAATCTGGGGCCAACGTCCTGACTTTC.

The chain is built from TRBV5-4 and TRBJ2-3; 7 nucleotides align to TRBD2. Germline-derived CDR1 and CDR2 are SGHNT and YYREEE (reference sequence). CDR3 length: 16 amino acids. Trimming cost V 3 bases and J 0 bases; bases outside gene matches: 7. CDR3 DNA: TGTGCCAGCAGCTCGGACCGACTAGCTAGCACAGATACGCAGTATTTT. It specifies CASSSDRLASTDTQYF.

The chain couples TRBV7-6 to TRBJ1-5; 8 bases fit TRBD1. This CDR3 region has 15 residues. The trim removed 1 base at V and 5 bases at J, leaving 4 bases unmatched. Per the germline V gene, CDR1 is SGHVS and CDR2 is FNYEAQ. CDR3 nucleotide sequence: TGTGCCAGCAGCTTAGGGGACAGGAATTATCAGCCCCAGCATTTT. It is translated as CASSLGDRNYQPQHF.

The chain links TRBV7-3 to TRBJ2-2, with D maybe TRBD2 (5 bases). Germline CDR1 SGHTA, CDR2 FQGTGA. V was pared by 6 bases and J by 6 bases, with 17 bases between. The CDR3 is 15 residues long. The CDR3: CASRAGQAYSGELFF. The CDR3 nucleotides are TGTGCCAGCAGGGCGGGCCAGGCGTACTCCGGGGAGCTGTTTTTT.

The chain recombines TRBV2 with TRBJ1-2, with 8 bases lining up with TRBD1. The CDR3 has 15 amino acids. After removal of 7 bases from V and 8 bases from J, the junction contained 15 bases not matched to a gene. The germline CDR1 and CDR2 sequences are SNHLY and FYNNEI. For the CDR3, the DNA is TGTGCCAGCAACCATCTCGACAGGGGCTCTAAAGGCTACACCTTC. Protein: CASNHLDRGSKGYTF. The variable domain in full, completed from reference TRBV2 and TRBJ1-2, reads EPEVTQTPSHQVTQMGQEVILRCVPISNHLYFYWYRQILGQKVEFLVSFYNNEISEKSEIFDDQFSVERPDGSNFTLKIRSTKLEDSAMYFCASNHLDRGSKGYTFGSGTRLTVV.

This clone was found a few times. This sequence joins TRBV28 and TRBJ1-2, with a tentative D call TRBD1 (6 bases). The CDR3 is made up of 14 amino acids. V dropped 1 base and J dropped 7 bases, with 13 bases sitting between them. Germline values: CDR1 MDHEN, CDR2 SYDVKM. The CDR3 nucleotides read TGTGCCAGCAGTTTATTACAGGGTTTCTCTGGCTACACCTTC. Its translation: CASSLLQGFSGYTF.

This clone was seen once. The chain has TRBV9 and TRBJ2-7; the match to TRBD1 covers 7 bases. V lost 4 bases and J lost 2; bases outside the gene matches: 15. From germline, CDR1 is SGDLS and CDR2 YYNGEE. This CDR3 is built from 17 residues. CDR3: CASSSSDGTAAPYEQYF. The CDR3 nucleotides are TGTGCCAGCAGCTCCTCTGATGGGACAGCCGCACCCTACGAGCAGTACTTC.

The CDR3 here is CASSLGGRSSYEQYF. The DNA for the CDR3 is TGTGCCAGCAGCTTAGGTGGAAGGAGCTCCTACGAGCAGTACTTC. V usage is TRBV7-2 and J usage is TRBJ2-7; no clear D gene. The germline CDR1 and CDR2 sequences are SGHTA and FQGNSA. CDR3 size: 15 residues. The V end was cut by 1 base, the J end by 0 bases, with 10 bases between.

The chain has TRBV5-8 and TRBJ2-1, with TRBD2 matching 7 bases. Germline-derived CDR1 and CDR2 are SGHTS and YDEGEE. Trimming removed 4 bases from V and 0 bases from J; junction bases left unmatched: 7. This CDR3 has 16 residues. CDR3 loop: CASSLSGKHSYNEQFF. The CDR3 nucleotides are TGTGCCAGCAGCCTAAGCGGGAAACACTCCTACAATGAGCAGTTCTTC. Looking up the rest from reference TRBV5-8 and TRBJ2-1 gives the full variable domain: EAGVTQSPTHLIKTRGQQATLRCSPISGHTSVYWYQQALGLGLQFLLWYDEGEERNRGNFPPRFSGRQFPNYSSELNVNALELEDSALYLCASSLSGKHSYNEQFFGPGTRLTVL.

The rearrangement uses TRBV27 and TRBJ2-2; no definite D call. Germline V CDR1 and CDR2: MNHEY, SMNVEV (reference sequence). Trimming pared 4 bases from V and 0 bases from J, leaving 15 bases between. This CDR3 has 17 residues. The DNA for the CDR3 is TGTGCCAGCAGTTCCACCCTCAGCGTAGCGAACACCGGGGAGCTGTTTTTT. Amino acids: CASSSTLSVANTGELFF.

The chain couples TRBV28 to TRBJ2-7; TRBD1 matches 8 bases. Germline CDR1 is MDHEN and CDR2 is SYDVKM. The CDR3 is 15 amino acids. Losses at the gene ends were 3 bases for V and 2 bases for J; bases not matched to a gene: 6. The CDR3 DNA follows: TGTGCCAGCAGTTTCGTCAGGGGGCACACCTACGAGCAGTACTTC. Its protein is CASSFVRGHTYEQYF.

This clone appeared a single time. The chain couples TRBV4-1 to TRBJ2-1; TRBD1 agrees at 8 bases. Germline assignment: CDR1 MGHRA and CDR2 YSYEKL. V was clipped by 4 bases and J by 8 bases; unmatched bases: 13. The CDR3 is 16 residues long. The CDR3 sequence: CASSRLVGTGRDEQFF. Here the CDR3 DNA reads TGCGCCAGCAGCCGCCTCGTAGGGACAGGCCGGGATGAGCAGTTCTTC.

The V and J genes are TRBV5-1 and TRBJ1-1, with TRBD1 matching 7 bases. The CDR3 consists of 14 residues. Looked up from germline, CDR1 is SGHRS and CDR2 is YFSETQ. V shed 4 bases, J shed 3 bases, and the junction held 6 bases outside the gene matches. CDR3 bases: TGCGCCAGCAGCCTCGACAGGGTGGACACTGAAGCTTTCTTT. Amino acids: CASSLDRVDTEAFF.